A selection of T cell receptor beta chains follows, all from one sample in a study of shared clonotypes between healthy human individuals. Sequenced by immunoSEQ multiplex PCR; TCRdb stores in-frame clones only, minus some. The data contain 470,000 or so clones, over 70% of them singletons. The sequenced sample consisted of PBMCs. These receptors came from a woman in her thirties or forties in good health. Some clones in this sample may be carry-over from other donors' samples. Each CDR3 is given with its conserved first and last residue. The D gene is left open where the match is weak. Size is omitted from some rows. Given values are once, few, many or a class for expanded clones.

J gene,clone size,V gene,D gene,CDR3 DNA,CDR3 protein
TRBJ1-1,-,TRBV11-2,-,TGTGCCAGCAGCTTAACGGGGGGGCAGTTGAACACTGAAGCTTTCTTT,CASSLTGGQLNTEAFF
TRBJ1-1,many,TRBV14,-,TGTGCCAGCAGCCAAGACGGAGGGCGAGGGGGGGACACTGAAGCTTTCTTT,CASSQDGGRGGDTEAFF
TRBJ2-1,-,TRBV28,-,TGTGCCAGCAGTTTGGCTAGTTTGGGGGCCAATGAGCAGTTCTTC,CASSLASLGANEQFF
TRBJ2-5,-,TRBV15,-,TGTGCCACCAGCAGAGATAATGGTACAGTCACGATAGAGACCCAGTACTTC,CATSRDNGTVTIETQYF
TRBJ2-1,-,TRBV4-2,TRBD2,TGTGCCAGCAGCCGAGGACTAGCGGGAGTTTACAATGAGCAGTTCTTC,CASSRGLAGVYNEQFF
TRBJ1-2,many,TRBV29-1,TRBD1,TGCAGCGTTGGGGGACAGGGGGCGCGCGGCTATGGCTACACCTTC,CSVGGQGARGYGYTF
TRBJ2-1,-,TRBV30,-,TGTGCCGGGGGAGGGGGAGACTCCTACAATGAGCAGTTCTTC,CAGGGGDSYNEQFF
TRBJ2-1,-,TRBV5-6,-,TGTGCCAGCAGCTTGGGGGCCGGGGGCTATGAGCAGTTCTTC,CASSLGAGGYEQFF
TRBJ2-2,-,TRBV9,-,TGTGCCAGCAGCGTTCGACTAGAAAACACCGGGGAGCTGTTTTTT,CASSVRLENTGELFF
TRBJ2-1,-,TRBV10-3,TRBD2,TGTGCCATCTCGACTAGCGGGAGTGTTAATGAGCAGTTCTTC,CAISTSGSVNEQFF
TRBJ2-2,-,TRBV11-3,-,TGTGCCAGCAGCTTACCTGGGTCCACCGGGGAGCTGTTTTTT,CASSLPGSTGELFF
TRBJ1-2,-,TRBV2,TRBD1,TGTGCCAGCACACAGGGGGCGCTTTATGGCTACACCTTC,CASTQGALYGYTF
TRBJ2-2,few,TRBV30,TRBD1,TGTGCCTGGAGTATCCTGCCGGGACAGGACGACACCGGGGAGCTGTTTTTT,CAWSILPGQDDTGELFF
TRBJ1-1,-,TRBV2,TRBD1,TGTGCCAGCAGTCGGGAGGGGGCTATGAACACTGAAGCTTTCTTT,CASSREGAMNTEAFF
TRBJ2-7,-,TRBV5-1,-,TGCGCCAGCAGCTTGGAGGTCCTCTACGAGCAGTACTTC,CASSLEVLYEQYF
TRBJ2-3,-,TRBV11-2,TRBD2,TGTGCCAGCAGCCCCCGGACTAGCGGGGGATACACAGATACGCAGTATTTT,CASSPRTSGGYTDTQYF
TRBJ1-3,-,TRBV7-2,-,TGTGCCAGCAGCTCTATGTCCAGGGCGAACACCATATATTTT,CASSSMSRANTIYF
TRBJ1-2,-,TRBV4-3,TRBD1,TGCGCCAGCAGCCCCCGGACAGGGGGCTTGGGCGGCTACACCTTC,CASSPRTGGLGGYTF
TRBJ2-7,-,TRBV18,TRBD2,TGTGCCAGCTCACGTAGCGGGACTACCTACGAGCAGTACTTC,CASSRSGTTYEQYF
TRBJ2-3,-,TRBV30,-,TGTGCCTGGAGCAGGCTAGGAATGCGCACAGATACGCAGTATTTT,CAWSRLGMRTDTQYF
TRBJ2-7,-,TRBV25-1,-,TGTGCCAGCAGTGAATATTTAGGGTTCGAGCAGTACTTC,CASSEYLGFEQYF
TRBJ2-2,-,TRBV5-1,-,TGCGCCAGCAGCCCTCCCCTTGACACCGGGGAGCTGTTTTTT,CASSPPLDTGELFF
TRBJ2-1,-,TRBV5-1,-,TGCGCCAGCAAGTCTCGAGTGGGCCCTAATGAGCAGTTCTTC,CASKSRVGPNEQFF
TRBJ2-5,-,TRBV27,TRBD2,TGTGCCACCCGACCATGGACTAGCGGGAGGGAGACCCAGTACTTC,CATRPWTSGRETQYF
TRBJ2-2,-,TRBV7-4,-,TGTGCCAGCAGCCGGGGTACCGGGGAGCTGTTTTTT,CASSRGTGELFF
TRBJ1-4,-,TRBV10-3,-,TGTGCCATCAGTGAAGGGACCGGGAATAATGAAAAACTGTTTTTT,CAISEGTGNNEKLFF
TRBJ2-7,-,TRBV28,TRBD2,TGTGCCAGCAGACACCACCCTTTAGCGGGAGCTTGGGAGCAGTACTTC,CASRHHPLAGAWEQYF
TRBJ2-7,-,TRBV6-5,TRBD1,TGTGCCAGCAGTTACGGGGGACAGCTTACCCGGGAGCAGTACTTC,CASSYGGQLTREQYF
TRBJ1-6,-,TRBV6-1,-,TGTGCCAGCAGTGAACCACAGGAATCACCCCTCCACTTT,CASSEPQESPLHF
TRBJ1-2,once,TRBV4-3,TRBD1,TGCGCCAGCAGCCAAGCGGGACAGGGGGAACATGGCTACACCTTC,CASSQAGQGEHGYTF
TRBJ2-3,many,TRBV5-4,TRBD2,TGTGCCAGCAGCTTACGGACTAGCGGTTACACAGATACGCAGTATTTT,CASSLRTSGYTDTQYF
TRBJ2-7,-,TRBV5-1,TRBD1,TGCGCCAGCAGCAAGGCCCCGGGACAGGGGGGTTCCGAGCAGTACTTC,CASSKAPGQGGSEQYF
TRBJ2-7,-,TRBV19,TRBD2,TGTGCCAGCAGTGGGACTAGCGTTTCCTACGAGCAGTACTTC,CASSGTSVSYEQYF
TRBJ2-7,-,TRBV9,TRBD1,TGTGCCAGCAGCGTAAGTACAGGGGGCTACGAGCAGTACTTC,CASSVSTGGYEQYF
TRBJ2-5,few,TRBV5-4,-,TGTGCCAGCAGCTTGGGGGCTAGCGGAAGGGGGGAGACCCAGTACTTC,CASSLGASGRGETQYF
TRBJ2-7,once,TRBV7-9,-,TGTGCCAGCAGCTCCCCTGTCAGGGGTCGCGAGGCGAGGTACTTC,CASSSPVRGREARYF
TRBJ1-4,-,TRBV19,-,TGTGCCAGTTATTCTCCGGGGCGGCCTGAAAAACTGTTTTTT,CASYSPGRPEKLFF
TRBJ1-3,-,TRBV5-4,-,TGTGCCAGCAGCCCTGGCCGCTCTGGAAACACCATATATTTT,CASSPGRSGNTIYF
TRBJ2-7,-,TRBV6-6,-,TGTGCCAGCAGTTACTCGCAGGGTGGCGAGCAGTACTTC,CASSYSQGGEQYF